This section outlines one T cell receptor beta chain sequence together with its context. Its antigen is still unknown. This specimen comes from a study of long-term antiretroviral therapy in people with HIV. As for the study in general: Collection dates of the earliest samples fall about a decade before the 2015 immediate-ART recommendation. Notes on the study in general: Controls exceeded HIV repertoires in CDR3 length range. Transplant donor controls retained higher diversity, though diversity increased after ART.

The samples comprised roughly 1-10 million cryopreserved PBMC ahead of DNA extraction. An immunoSEQ assay, version v3.0, was performed at survey level. The protocol was immunoSEQ multiplex PCR, while the TCRdb copy is restricted to in-frame clones and leaves out a portion. The repertoire consists of around 20,000 clones, with approximately 78% occurring once and the leading ten covering around 19%. This CDR3 is 16 amino acids long. The germline V gene has CDR1 KGHSH and CDR2 LQKENI. V was clipped by 3 bases and J by 3 bases, with 15 bases between them. This sample comprised unsorted PBMCs, obtained 0.6 years after starting antiretroviral therapy. The origin of this receptor is a woman aged 18 to 35 with HIV. The V call is TRBV18, the J call TRBJ2-1; TRBD1 is a possible D gene (6 bases). CDR3 nucleotides: TGTGCCAGCTCACCCTCAGCGGACAGTTACTACAATGAGCAGTTCTTC. Translating it yields CASSPSADSYYNEQFF. The variable domain in full, with the rest retrieved from reference TRBV18 and TRBJ2-1, is NAGVMQNPRHLVRRRGQEARLRCSPMKGHSHVYWYRQLPEEGLKFMVYLQKENIIDESGMPKERFSAEFPKEGPSILRIQQVVRGDSAAYFCASSPSADSYYNEQFFGPGTRLTVL.